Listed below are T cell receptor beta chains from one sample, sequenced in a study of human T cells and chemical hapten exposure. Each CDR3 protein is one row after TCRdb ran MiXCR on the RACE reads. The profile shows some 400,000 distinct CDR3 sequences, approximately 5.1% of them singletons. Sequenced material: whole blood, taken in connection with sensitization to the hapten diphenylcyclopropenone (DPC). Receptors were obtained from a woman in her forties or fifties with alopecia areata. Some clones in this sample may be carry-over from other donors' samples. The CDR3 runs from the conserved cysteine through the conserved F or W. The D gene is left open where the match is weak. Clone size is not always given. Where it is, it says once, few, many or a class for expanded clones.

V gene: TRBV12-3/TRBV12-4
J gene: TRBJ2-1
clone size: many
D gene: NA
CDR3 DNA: TGTGCCAGCAGTTTAGAGGGACCGTACAATGAGCAGTTCTTC
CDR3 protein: CASSLEGPYNEQFF

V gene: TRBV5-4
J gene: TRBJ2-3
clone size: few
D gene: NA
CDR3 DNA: TGTGCCAGCAGCTCATGGACTAGCACAGATACGCAGTATTTT
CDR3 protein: CASSSWTSTDTQYF

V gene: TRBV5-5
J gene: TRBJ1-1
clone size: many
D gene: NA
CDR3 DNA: TGTGCCAGCAGCTTGGAGTGGTCAGAGAACACTGAAGCTTTCTTT
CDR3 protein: CASSLEWSENTEAFF

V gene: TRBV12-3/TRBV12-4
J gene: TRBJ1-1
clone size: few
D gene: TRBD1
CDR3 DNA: TGTGCCAGCAGTTTAGCCTCCGGGACAGGGGGCTTGGCTTTCTTT
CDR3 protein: CASSLASGTGGLAFF

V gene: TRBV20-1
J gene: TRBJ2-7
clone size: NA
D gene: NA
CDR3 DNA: TGCAGTGCGTCCTCTAGGTTTGGCCCAAGCTCCTACGAGCAGTACTTC
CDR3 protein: CSASSRFGPSSYEQYF

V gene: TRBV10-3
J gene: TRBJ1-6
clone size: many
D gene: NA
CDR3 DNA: TGTGCCATCAGTGGGGCGAGGAGCTCCTATAATTCACCCCTCCACTTT
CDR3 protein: CAISGARSSYNSPLHF

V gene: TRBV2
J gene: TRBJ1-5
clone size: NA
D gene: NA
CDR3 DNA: TGTGCCAGCAGTGATGGGAGGGCCTACAATCAGCCCCAGCATTTT
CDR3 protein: CASSDGRAYNQPQHF

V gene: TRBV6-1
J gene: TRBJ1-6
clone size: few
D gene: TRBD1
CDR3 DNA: TGTGCCAGCAGTCGGGACAGCTGGAGGAGCTCCTATAATTCACCCCTCCACTTT
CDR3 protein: CASSRDSWRSSYNSPLHF

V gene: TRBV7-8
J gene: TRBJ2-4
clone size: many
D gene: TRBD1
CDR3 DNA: TGTGCCAGCAGCCCTCTGCCAGGGGGCGCGGGGAGTATAGCCAAAAACATTCAGTACTTC
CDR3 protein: CASSPLPGGAGSIAKNIQYF

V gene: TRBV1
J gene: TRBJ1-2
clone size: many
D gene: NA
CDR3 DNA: TGCACCAGCAGCCCCCGCCGGCCCTATGGCTACACCTTC
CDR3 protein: CTSSPRRPYGYTF

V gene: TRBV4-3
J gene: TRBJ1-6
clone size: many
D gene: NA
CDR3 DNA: TGCGCCAGCAGCCAAGAGGGTCGGGGTCGTAATTCACCCCTCCACTTT
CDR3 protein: CASSQEGRGRNSPLHF

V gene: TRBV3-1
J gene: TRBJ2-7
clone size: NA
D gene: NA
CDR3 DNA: TGTGCCAGCAGCCAAGGTAGCTGGTCCTACGAGCAGTACTTC
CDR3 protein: CASSQGSWSYEQYF

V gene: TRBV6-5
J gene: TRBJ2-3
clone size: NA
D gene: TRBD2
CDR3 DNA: TGTGCCAGCAGTTACTCGGGGACTAGCGGGGGGACGGCAGATACGCAGTATTTT
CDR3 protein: CASSYSGTSGGTADTQYF

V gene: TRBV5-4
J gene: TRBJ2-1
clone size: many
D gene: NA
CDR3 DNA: TGTGCCAGCAGCTCTGGGGCAGATCCCTCCTACAATGAGCAGTTCTTC
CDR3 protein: CASSSGADPSYNEQFF

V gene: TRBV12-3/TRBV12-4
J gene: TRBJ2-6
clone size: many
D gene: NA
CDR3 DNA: TGTGCCAGCAGCCTGGACGGGCCTGGGGCCAACGTCCTGACTTTC
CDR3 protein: CASSLDGPGANVLTF

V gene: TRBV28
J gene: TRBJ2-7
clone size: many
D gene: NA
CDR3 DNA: TGTGCCAGCAGCCAGGACAACTTCGAGCAGTACTTC
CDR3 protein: CASSQDNFEQYF

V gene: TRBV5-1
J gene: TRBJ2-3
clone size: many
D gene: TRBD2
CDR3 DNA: TGCGCCAGCAGAAGATCCGGGACTAACACAGATACGCAGTATTTT
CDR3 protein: CASRRSGTNTDTQYF

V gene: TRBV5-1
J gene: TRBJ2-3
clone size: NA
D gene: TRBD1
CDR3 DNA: TGCGCCAGCAGCCTGGGGACAGGGGGCAGCACAGATACGCAGTATTTT
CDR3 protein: CASSLGTGGSTDTQYF

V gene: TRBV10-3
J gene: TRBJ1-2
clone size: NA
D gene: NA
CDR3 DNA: TGTGCCATCAGTGGGGGGGAGTATGGCTACACCTTC
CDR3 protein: CAISGGEYGYTF

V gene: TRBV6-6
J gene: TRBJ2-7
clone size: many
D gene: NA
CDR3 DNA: TGTGCCAGCAGTTACTCGGCCGGGGAAGAGCAGTACTTC
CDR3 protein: CASSYSAGEEQYF

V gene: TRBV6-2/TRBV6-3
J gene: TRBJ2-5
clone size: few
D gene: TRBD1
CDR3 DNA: TGTGCCAGCAGTCCCCCGGGACAGGGGAGGACCCAGTACTTC
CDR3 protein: CASSPPGQGRTQYF

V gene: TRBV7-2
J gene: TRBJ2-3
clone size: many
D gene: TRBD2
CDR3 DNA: TGTGCCAGCAGCTTCCTTCTCTTACTAGCGGGAGTGACAGATACGCAGTATTTT
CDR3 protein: CASSFLLLLAGVTDTQYF

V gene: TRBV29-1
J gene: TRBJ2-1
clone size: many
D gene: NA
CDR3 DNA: TGCAGCGTTGAAGTGTGGGCCGGTGAGCAGTTCTTC
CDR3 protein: CSVEVWAGEQFF

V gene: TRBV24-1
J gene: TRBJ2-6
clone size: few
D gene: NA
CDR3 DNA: TGTGCCACCAGTGATGCCCCTTCGTCTGGGGCCAACGTCCTGACTTTC
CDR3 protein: CATSDAPSSGANVLTF

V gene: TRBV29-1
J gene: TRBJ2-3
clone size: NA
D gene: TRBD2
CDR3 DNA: TGCAGCGTTGATAGTCCCGGGGGGCTAGCGGGAGACACAGATACGCAGTATTTT
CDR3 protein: CSVDSPGGLAGDTDTQYF

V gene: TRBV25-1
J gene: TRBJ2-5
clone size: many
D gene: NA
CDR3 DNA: TGTGCCAGCAGTGAACTTGATGGAGTACAAGAGACCCAGTACTTC
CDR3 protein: CASSELDGVQETQYF

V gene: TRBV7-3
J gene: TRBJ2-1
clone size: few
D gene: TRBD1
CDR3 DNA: TGTGCCAGCAACCAGGGGGAACGGTCGAATGAGCAGTTCTTC
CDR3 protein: CASNQGERSNEQFF